Here is one TCR beta chain with its context. The germline gives CDR1 SGDLS, CDR2 YYNGEE. V was shortened by 0 bases and J by 4 bases, with 16 bases between the two germline ends. This CDR3 has 16 amino acids. The data were obtained in a study of blood T cell repertoires in COVID-19. Some clones are missing from TCRdb's copy, which holds only in-frame ones; the method was immunoSEQ multiplex PCR. The data show tens of thousands of clones, 80% to 90% seen once. Source material: peripheral blood. The chain carries TRBV9 and TRBJ1-2; a possible D gene is TRBD1 (6 bases). This receptor was taken from a man aged 65-85 years with acute or convalescent COVID-19. As DNA, the CDR3 is TGTGCCAGCAGCGTAGACCAGGGGACGGCCCTCTATGGCTACACCTTC. Its translation is CASSVDQGTALYGYTF. Full variable domain (missing parts from reference TRBV9 and TRBJ1-2): DSGVTQTPKHLITATGQRVTLRCSPRSGDLSVYWYQQSLDQGLQFLIQYYNGEERAKGNILERFSAQQFPDLHSELNLSSLELGDSALYFCASSVDQGTALYGYTFGSGTRLTVV.